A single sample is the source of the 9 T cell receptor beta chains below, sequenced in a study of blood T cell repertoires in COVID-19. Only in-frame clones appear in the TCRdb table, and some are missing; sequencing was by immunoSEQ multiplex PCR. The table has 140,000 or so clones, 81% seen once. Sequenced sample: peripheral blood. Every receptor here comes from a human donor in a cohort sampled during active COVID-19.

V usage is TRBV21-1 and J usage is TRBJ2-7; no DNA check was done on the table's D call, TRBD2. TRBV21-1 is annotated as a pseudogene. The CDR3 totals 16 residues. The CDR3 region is CASSKVERGRPYEQYF. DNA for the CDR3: TGTGCCAGCAGCAAAGTGGAGCGCGGGCGTCCCTACGAGCAGTACTTC.

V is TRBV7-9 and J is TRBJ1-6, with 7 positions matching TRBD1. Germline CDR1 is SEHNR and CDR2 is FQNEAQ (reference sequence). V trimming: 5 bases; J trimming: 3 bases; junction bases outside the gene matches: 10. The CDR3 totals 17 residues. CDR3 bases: TGTGCCAGCAGCCCTGGGACAGCCTGGGGCTATAATTCACCCCTCCACTTT. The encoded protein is CASSPGTAWGYNSPLHF.

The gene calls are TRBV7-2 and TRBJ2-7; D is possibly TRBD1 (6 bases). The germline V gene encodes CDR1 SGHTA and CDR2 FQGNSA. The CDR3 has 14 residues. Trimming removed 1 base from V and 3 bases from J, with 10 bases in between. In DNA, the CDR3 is TGTGCCAGCAGCTTAGGTTCGGGACACTACGAGCAGTACTTC. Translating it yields CASSLGSGHYEQYF.

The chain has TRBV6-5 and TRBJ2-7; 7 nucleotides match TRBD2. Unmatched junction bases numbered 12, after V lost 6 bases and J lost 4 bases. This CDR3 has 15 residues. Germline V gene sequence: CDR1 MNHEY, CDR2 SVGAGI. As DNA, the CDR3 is TGTGCCAGCAGGAGGGAGGGGTCGGGGGGATACGAGCAGTACTTC. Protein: CASRREGSGGYEQYF.

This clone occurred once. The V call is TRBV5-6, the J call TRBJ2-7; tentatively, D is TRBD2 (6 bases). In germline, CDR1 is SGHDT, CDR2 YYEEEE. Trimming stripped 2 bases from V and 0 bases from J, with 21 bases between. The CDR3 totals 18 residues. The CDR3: CASSFRPATGANSYEQYF. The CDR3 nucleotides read TGTGCCAGCAGCTTTAGACCGGCAACGGGAGCCAACTCCTACGAGCAGTACTTC.

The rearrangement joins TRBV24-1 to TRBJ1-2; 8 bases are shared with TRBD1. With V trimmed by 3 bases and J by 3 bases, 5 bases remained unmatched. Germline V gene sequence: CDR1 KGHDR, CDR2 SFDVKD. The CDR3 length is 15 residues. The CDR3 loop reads CATSDPKQGDYGYTF. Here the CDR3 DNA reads TGTGCCACCAGTGATCCAAAACAGGGGGACTATGGCTACACCTTC.

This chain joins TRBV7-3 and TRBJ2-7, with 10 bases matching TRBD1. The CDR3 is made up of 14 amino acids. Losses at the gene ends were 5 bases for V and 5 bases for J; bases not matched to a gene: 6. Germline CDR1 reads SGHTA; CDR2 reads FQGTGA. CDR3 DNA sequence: TGTGCCAGCAGCCCCTCCGGGACAGGGGACGAGCAGTACTTC. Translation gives CASSPSGTGDEQYF.

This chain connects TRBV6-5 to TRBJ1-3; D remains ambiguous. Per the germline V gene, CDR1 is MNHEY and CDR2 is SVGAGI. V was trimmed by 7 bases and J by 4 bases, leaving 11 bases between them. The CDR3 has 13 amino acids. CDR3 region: CASISNSGNTIYF. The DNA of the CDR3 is TGTGCCAGCATTTCCAACTCCGGAAACACCATATATTTT.

CDR3 DNA sequence: TGTGCCAGCAGTTATTCGGACAGGGGTCACTACGAGCAGTACTTC. This encodes CASSYSDRGHYEQYF. The rearrangement joins TRBV6-5 to TRBJ2-7, with 9 bases matching TRBD1. Trimming took 3 bases from V and 3 from J; bases not matched to a gene: 6. Germline V CDR1 and CDR2: MNHEY, SVGAGI. There are 15 residues in the CDR3.